These 25 T cell receptor beta chains came from one sample sequenced in a study of PD-L1 blockade in urothelial cancer. Time point: peripheral blood 6 weeks after treatment start. Produced via immunoSEQ multiplex PCR; TCRdb's table is partial and in-frame only. This table has fewer than 50,000 clones, about 89% appearing once. The material sequenced was PBMCs, taken around atezolizumab (anti-PD-L1) treatment. Every receptor here comes from a man in his 70s with urothelial cancer.

The chain links TRBV5-1 to TRBJ2-6; TRBD1 matches 8 bases. The ends lost 6 bases at V and 3 bases at J; junction bases unmatched: 8. The CDR3 totals 16 residues. Germline V gene sequence: CDR1 SGHRS, CDR2 YFSETQ. CDR3 DNA sequence: TGCGCCAGCAAAGTCCAGGGGGCTGGTGGGGCCAACGTCCTGACTTTC. It yields the protein CASKVQGAGGANVLTF.

The chain employs TRBV30 and TRBJ1-5; 10 bases align to TRBD1. Germline V gene sequence: CDR1 GTSNPN, CDR2 SVGIG (reference sequence). J gave up 5 bases and V 0 bases, and 7 bases lay outside the gene matches. The CDR3 totals 16 residues. The CDR3 DNA sequence: TGTGCCTGGAGTGTACGAGGAGGGACAGGGGATCAGCCCCAGCATTTT. Protein: CAWSVRGGTGDQPQHF.

Details on this clone: An end of the junction differs from the germline gene, which may be a read error. Distinct nucleotide sequences in the sample also encode this CDR3. The genes are TRBV5-6 and TRBJ1-5, with TRBD1 as a possible D gene (5 bases). CDR3 length: 16 amino acids. Germline V gene data show CDR1 as SGHDT and CDR2 as YYEEEE. The CDR3: CASSLLGSTGQQPQHF. As DNA, the CDR3 is TGCGCCAGCAGCTTGCTAGGAAGTACAGGCCAACAGCCCCAGCATTTT.

This chain connects TRBV6-6 to TRBJ2-7, with TRBD2 matching over 9 bases. The CDR3 is made up of 14 amino acids. V was pared by 8 bases and J by 6 bases, with 11 bases of the junction left unmatched. The germline V gene encodes CDR1 MNHNY and CDR2 SVGAGI (reference sequence). CDR3 in amino acids: CASEERLAGLEQYF. The CDR3 DNA sequence: TGTGCCAGCGAGGAGCGGCTAGCGGGACTCGAGCAGTACTTC.

V usage is TRBV19 and J usage is TRBJ2-1; 7 bases map to TRBD1. Trimming at V came to 5 bases and at J to 6 bases, leaving 1 base not matched to a gene. The germline gives CDR1 LNHDA, CDR2 SQIVND (reference sequence). The CDR3 sequence is 12 residues long. The CDR3 DNA reads TGTGCCAGTAGTCGGACAGGCAATGAGCAGTTCTTC. Translating gives CASSRTGNEQFF.

The rearrangement joins TRBV5-4 to TRBJ2-3; D remains unclear. Germline V gene lookup returns CDR1 SGHNT and CDR2 YYREEE (reference sequence). With 2 bases removed from V and 3 bases from J, the gap between germline ends came to 7 bases. This CDR3 is 13 amino acids long. This CDR3 reads CASSLQPTDTQYF. The CDR3 region has the DNA TGTGCCAGCAGCTTACAACCGACAGATACGCAGTATTTT.

Turning to this clone: Germline is not matched at one junction end, which may reflect a read error. The rearrangement uses TRBV29-1 and TRBJ2-5, with 7 bases fitting TRBD1. The CDR3 extends over 13 amino acids. CDR1 is SQVTM and CDR2 is ANQGSEA in the germline V gene. The DNA for the CDR3 is TGCAGCGTTGCACAGGGGTTTGGGGAGACCCAGCACTTC. Encoded protein: CSVAQGFGETQHF.

This chain joins TRBV7-9 and TRBJ1-4; D not certain. Trimming removed 5 bases from V and 1 base from J, with 11 bases in between. The CDR3 is made up of 15 amino acids. Germline loops: CDR1 SEHNR, CDR2 FQNEAQ (reference sequence). The CDR3 protein is CASSTQSGTNEKLFF. Written as DNA, the CDR3 is TGTGCCAGCAGCACTCAGTCAGGAACTAATGAAAAACTGTTTTTT.

This chain uses TRBV11-2 with TRBJ1-1; 8 nucleotides line up with TRBD1. Trimming cost V 5 bases and J 1 base; bases outside gene matches: 3. CDR3 length equals 14 residues. The V gene's germline CDR1 is SGHAT and CDR2 FQNNGV. DNA of the CDR3: TGTGCCAGCAGCGCCACAGGGGGGAACACTGAAGCTTTCTTT. Its protein product is CASSATGGNTEAFF. Variable domain in full (rest from reference TRBV11-2 and TRBJ1-1): EAGVAQSPRYKIIEKRQSVAFWCNPISGHATLYWYQQILGQGPKLLIQFQNNGVVDDSQLPKDRFSAERLKGVDSTLKIQPAKLEDSAVYLCASSATGGNTEAFFGQGTRLTVV.

The chain links TRBV5-1 to TRBJ1-3, with D hard to call. The CDR3 covers 16 residues. The V gene lost 0 bases and the J gene lost 0 bases, with 10 bases spanning the gap. Germline values: CDR1 SGHRS, CDR2 YFSETQ. CDR3 DNA: TGCGCCAGCAGCTTGGGGCACCAAAGCTCTGGAAACACCATATATTTT. Translation: CASSLGHQSSGNTIYF.

CDR3 region: CASRINRDSTNEQFF. In DNA form, the CDR3 reads TGTGCCAGCAGAATAAACCGGGACTCCACCAATGAGCAGTTCTTC. The chain is built from TRBV6-1 and TRBJ2-1; TRBD2 might be the D (6 bases). Germline-derived CDR1 and CDR2 are MNHNS and SASEGT. The CDR3 loop spans 15 amino acids. With 6 bases removed from V and 6 bases from J, the gap between germline ends came to 18 bases.

The genes are TRBV10-3 and TRBJ2-3; 13 nucleotides agree with TRBD2. CDR1 and CDR2 from the germline V gene are ENHRY and SYGVKD. V shed 2 bases, J shed 2 bases, and the junction held 1 base outside the gene matches. The CDR3 totals 16 residues. CDR3 sequence reads: CAISETSGRVTDTQYF. Written as DNA, the CDR3 is TGTGCCATCAGTGAGACTAGCGGGAGGGTCACAGATACGCAGTATTTT.

The chain employs TRBV7-8 and TRBJ2-3; maybe TRBD2 (6 bases). The CDR3 runs to 14 residues. Per the germline V gene, CDR1 is SGHVS and CDR2 is FQNEAQ. V gave up 2 bases and J gave up 11 bases, with 17 bases separating them. The CDR3 bases are TGTGCCAGCAGCTTACTAGTCCCCCAGGGAGGGCAGTATTTT. Its protein product is CASSLLVPQGGQYF.

The V call is TRBV28, the J call TRBJ2-7; D is ambiguous. The germline CDR1 and CDR2 sequences are MDHEN and SYDVKM. The CDR3 is 14 residues long. Trimming took 7 bases from V and 4 from J, leaving 17 bases between them. CDR3 coding DNA: TGTGCCAGCACCCCGCTCGGTTTCTCGTACGAGCAGTACTTC. As protein: CASTPLGFSYEQYF.

The chain has TRBV7-8 and TRBJ1-2; 8 positions match TRBD1. Trimming at V came to 5 bases and at J to 4 bases, leaving 9 bases not matched to a gene. CDR3 length equals 15 residues. Per the germline V gene, CDR1 is SGHVS and CDR2 is FQNEAQ. CDR3 sequence (DNA): TGTGCCAGCAGCCCATTTACAGGGGGAGGCTATGGCTACACCTTC. Translating it yields CASSPFTGGGYGYTF.

This clone was recorded only once. The chain employs TRBV19 and TRBJ2-2, with 7 bases fitting TRBD1. The CDR3 loop spans 15 amino acids. CDR1 is LNHDA, CDR2 SQIVND, per germline (reference sequence). J was trimmed by 2 bases and V by 11 bases; bases with no gene match: 11. This chain's CDR3 is CASPNRGKNTGELFF. The CDR3 DNA reads TGTGCCTCCCCAAACAGGGGAAAAAACACCGGGGAGCTGTTTTTT. The full variable domain, completed using reference TRBV19 and TRBJ2-2, is DGGITQSPKYLFRKEGQNVTLSCEQNLNHDAMYWYRQDPGQGLRLIYYSQIVNDFQKGDIAEGYSVSREKKESFPLTVTSAQKNPTAFYLCASPNRGKNTGELFFGEGSRLTVL.

The chain's CDR3 is CASSSLRTTYNEQFF. In nucleotides, the CDR3 is TGTGCCAGCAGTTCTCTCCGGACAACCTACAATGAGCAGTTCTTC. This chain joins TRBV6-5 and TRBJ2-1; possible D gene TRBD1, 5 bases. The CDR3 runs to 15 residues. Germline assignment: CDR1 MNHEY and CDR2 SVGAGI. V was cut by 4 bases and J by 2 bases, with 12 bases left in between.

The chain links TRBV28 to TRBJ2-5; tentatively, D is TRBD1 (7 bases). Trimming pared 7 bases from V and 0 bases from J, leaving 12 bases between. Germline V gene data show CDR1 as MDHEN and CDR2 as SYDVKM. CDR3 length: 14 amino acids. DNA for the CDR3: TGTGCCAGCAAGGAGGGACAGTACCAAGAGACCCAGTACTTC. It yields the protein CASKEGQYQETQYF.

This clone was found a few times. The V gene is TRBV6-5, the J gene TRBJ2-3; 9 nucleotides match TRBD2. Trimming cost V 6 bases and J 6 bases; bases outside gene matches: 13. The CDR3 is 16 residues long. Germline CDR1 MNHEY, CDR2 SVGAGI. The CDR3 reads CASSYIAGGTTDTQYF. The CDR3 nucleotides read TGTGCCAGCAGCTACATCGCGGGGGGGACCACGGATACGCAGTATTTT.

V is TRBV18 and J is TRBJ2-7; 7 nucleotides line up with TRBD1. The length of the CDR3 is 13 residues. Trimming took 4 bases from V and 5 from J; bases not matched to a gene: 5. Germline V gene lookup returns CDR1 KGHSH and CDR2 LQKENI. Written as DNA, the CDR3 is TGTGCCAGCTCACTCCCGGACAGGAACGAGCAGTACTTC. It is translated as CASSLPDRNEQYF.

The CDR3 loop reads CASSVGPIGSTDTQYF. CDR3 bases: TGTGCCAGCAGCGTAGGGCCAATCGGGAGCACAGATACGCAGTATTTT. The chain combines TRBV9 with TRBJ2-3, with unresolved D. V shed 0 bases and J shed 0 bases, with 11 bases lying between them. Germline CDR1 reads SGDLS; CDR2 reads YYNGEE. This CDR3 spans 16 amino acids.

The genes are TRBV10-3 and TRBJ2-5; TRBD1 agrees at 11 bases. The CDR3 has 18 residues. CDR1 is ENHRY and CDR2 is SYGVKD in the germline V gene. V was pared by 3 bases and J by 7 bases, with 16 bases of the junction left unmatched. The DNA of the CDR3 is TGTGCCATCAGTGAATATTTAGGAACGGACAGGGGGCTTGGGACCCAGTACTTC. This translates into CAISEYLGTDRGLGTQYF.

The chain uses TRBV5-1 and TRBJ2-1, with 9 bases fitting TRBD2. The V gene's germline CDR1 is SGHRS and CDR2 YFSETQ. V trimming: 3 bases; J trimming: 6 bases; junction bases outside the gene matches: 4. The CDR3 spans 14 residues. The CDR3 DNA reads as TGCGCCAGCAGCTCCAAGACTAGCGGCAATGAGCAGTTCTTC. Residues: CASSSKTSGNEQFF.

On this clone: Mismatch with germline at one junction end may stem from a read error. The chain couples TRBV7-9 to TRBJ2-1, with D maybe TRBD2 (7 bases). The CDR3 is made up of 13 amino acids. Germline values: CDR1 SEHNR, CDR2 FQNEAQ (reference sequence). The CDR3 DNA reads TGTGCCAGCAGGTTAGGGGGGGGCAATGAGCAGTTCTTC. Translation: CASRLGGGNEQFF.

By its share, this clone is medium-sized. The rearrangement joins TRBV7-9 to TRBJ2-3; D is possibly TRBD1 (5 bases). Germline-derived CDR1 and CDR2 are SEHNR and FQNEAQ (reference sequence). This CDR3 comprises 15 residues. V was pared by 1 base and J by 2 bases, with 10 bases between. The CDR3 sequence: CASSLVQGSTDTQYF. Here the CDR3 DNA reads TGTGCCAGCAGCTTAGTTCAGGGTTCCACAGATACGCAGTATTTT. The full variable domain, in which reference TRBV7-9 and TRBJ2-3 provide the parts outside the CDR3, is DTGVSQNPRHKITKRGQNVTFRCDPISEHNRLYWYRQTLGQGPEFLTYFQNEAQLEKSRLLSDRFSAERPKGSFSTLEIQRTEQGDSAMYLCASSLVQGSTDTQYFGPGTRLTVL.